The 15 T cell receptor beta chains in this list originate from one sample, sequenced in a study of technical replicates of blood from a few donors. Clones were sequenced by immunoSEQ multiplex PCR, and TCRdb holds only the in-frame ones, with some missing. This sample has under 70,000 clones, with 70% to 90% found just once. What was sequenced was PBMCs. The receptor set was obtained from a human donor in good health. Some clones in this sample may be carry-over from other donors' samples.

The chain has TRBV7-2 and TRBJ1-6, with unresolved D. Trimming took 1 base from V and 9 from J, leaving 13 bases between them. CDR1 and CDR2 (germline): SGHTA, FQGNSA. The CDR3 contains 15 residues. CDR3 sequence reads: CASSLGGRIGSPLHF. The CDR3 coding sequence is TGTGCCAGCAGCTTAGGAGGCAGAATTGGTTCACCCCTCCACTTT.

CDR3 amino acids: CASSYTSGTYEQYF. CDR3 nucleotides: TGTGCCAGCAGTTACACGTCGGGGACCTACGAGCAGTACTTC. The chain has TRBV6-5 and TRBJ2-7; perhaps TRBD2 as D (5 bases). Germline loops: CDR1 MNHEY, CDR2 SVGAGI. V lost 2 bases, J lost 2 bases, and 10 bases lay in between. This CDR3 spans 14 amino acids.

The chain carries TRBV11-1 and TRBJ2-7; TRBD2 aligns across 10 bases. The CDR3 runs 17 residues. J gave up 5 bases and V 1 base, and 11 bases lay outside the gene matches. The germline V gene encodes CDR1 SGHAT and CDR2 FQDESV (reference sequence). The CDR3 nucleotides are TGTGCCAGCAGCTTAGACGGGGTAACTAGCGGGATAAACGAGCAGTACTTC. Its protein product is CASSLDGVTSGINEQYF.

V usage is TRBV30 and J usage is TRBJ1-3; possibly TRBD1 for D (5 bases). The CDR3 spans 12 residues. Trimming took off 5 bases at V and 4 bases at J, with 9 bases between the two ends. The germline gives CDR1 GTSNPN, CDR2 SVGIG (reference sequence). CDR3 DNA sequence: TGTGCCTGGGGAAGGGGCGGAAACACCATATATTTT. As protein: CAWGRGGNTIYF.

This clone was picked up one time. The chain is built from TRBV7-2 and TRBJ1-2; a possible D gene is TRBD1 (5 bases). Trimming cost V 0 bases and J 1 base, with 9 bases left between them. The CDR3 is made up of 15 amino acids. Germline assignment: CDR1 SGHTA and CDR2 FQGNSA. The CDR3 bases are TGTGCCAGCAGCTTAGCCCGGGGGGGTAACTATGGCTACACCTTC. Amino acids: CASSLARGGNYGYTF.

The V call is TRBV27, the J call TRBJ2-5, with 7 bases aligning to TRBD2. The CDR3 sequence is 15 residues long. Germline V gives CDR1 MNHEY, CDR2 SMNVEV (reference sequence). J was trimmed by 1 base and V by 5 bases; bases with no gene match: 7. The CDR3 here is CASSPLAAPQETQYF. In DNA form, the CDR3 reads TGTGCCAGCAGTCCCCTAGCGGCCCCCCAAGAGACCCAGTACTTC.

The chain has TRBV15 and TRBJ1-2; D remains ambiguous. V was shortened by 3 bases and J by 2 bases, with 7 bases between the two germline ends. In germline, CDR1 is LNHNV, CDR2 YYDKDF (reference sequence). This CDR3 region has 13 residues. CDR3 coding DNA: TGTGCCACCAGCAGTAAGAGCAACTATGGCTACACCTTC. Its translation is CATSSKSNYGYTF.

The V call is TRBV6-1, the J call TRBJ2-5, with D hard to call. With 3 bases removed from V and 4 bases from J, the gap between germline ends came to 12 bases. The CDR3 is 14 amino acids. Germline CDR1 is MNHNS and CDR2 is SASEGT. For the CDR3, the DNA is TGTGCCAGCAGTGATTTTAACAGTAGAGAGACCCAGTACTTC. Protein sequence: CASSDFNSRETQYF.

The V and J genes are TRBV30 and TRBJ1-6; 7 bases are a match to TRBD1. The CDR3 has 17 residues. Trimming removed 2 bases from V and 10 bases from J; junction bases left unmatched: 17. Germline V gene lookup returns CDR1 GTSNPN and CDR2 SVGIG (reference sequence). The CDR3 DNA reads as TGTGCCTGGAGTCGGGAAAAGACAGGGCCGGTATTGTCACCCCTCCACTTT. Its protein product is CAWSREKTGPVLSPLHF.

V is TRBV5-1 and J is TRBJ1-2; TRBD1 is a possible D gene (5 bases). This CDR3 region has 14 residues. V was trimmed by 7 bases and J by 6 bases, leaving 19 bases between them. Germline V CDR1 and CDR2: SGHRS, YFSETQ. The CDR3 loop reads CASGRGGAVNGYTF. In DNA, the CDR3 is TGCGCCAGCGGTAGAGGAGGGGCGGTGAATGGCTACACCTTC.

The chain has TRBV9 and TRBJ2-3; 7 nucleotides align to TRBD2. CDR3 length: 15 residues. Trimming cost V 0 bases and J 2 bases; bases outside gene matches: 3. Germline V gene lookup returns CDR1 SGDLS and CDR2 YYNGEE. In DNA form, the CDR3 reads TGTGCCAGCAGCGTAGTGGCGGGGGACACAGATACGCAGTATTTT. This sequence encodes CASSVVAGDTDTQYF.

The chain combines TRBV27 with TRBJ2-3, with TRBD1 matching over 8 bases. The CDR3 loop spans 15 amino acids. From germline, CDR1 is MNHEY and CDR2 SMNVEV (reference sequence). Unmatched junction bases numbered 5, after V lost 3 bases and J lost 3 bases. The CDR3 region is CASSFQGARTDTQYF. In nucleotides, the CDR3 is TGTGCCAGCAGTTTTCAGGGGGCGAGGACAGATACGCAGTATTTT.

V and J are TRBV6-5 and TRBJ1-1; D is unclear. Germline CDR1 is MNHEY and CDR2 is SVGAGI. The CDR3 is 13 residues long. Trimming left V 2 bases short and J 6 bases short, with 10 bases between. DNA for the CDR3: TGTGCCAGCAGTTACGACTGGCTCGCTGAAGCTTTCTTT. This codes for CASSYDWLAEAFF.

This clone has just one count. The chain employs TRBV7-2 and TRBJ2-7; a weak D match, TRBD1 (6 bases). V lost 6 bases and J 2 bases, leaving 17 bases between the germline ends. CDR3 length: 15 residues. Germline V gene sequence: CDR1 SGHTA, CDR2 FQGNSA. The chain's CDR3 is CASSELGGRAYEQYF. The DNA of the CDR3 is TGTGCCAGCAGTGAACTAGGGGGACGGGCCTACGAGCAGTACTTC.

The CDR3 here is CASSRGTDTQYF. CDR3 sequence (DNA): TGTGCCAGCAGTCGGGGGACAGATACGCAGTATTTT. This rearrangement joins TRBV2 to TRBJ2-3; D perhaps matches TRBD2 (6 bases). The V end was cut by 5 bases, the J end by 3 bases, with 6 bases between. This CDR3 has 12 residues. Germline values: CDR1 SNHLY, CDR2 FYNNEI.